The entry below describes one T cell receptor (beta chain). Antigen unknown. This record comes from a study of T cell repertoires in cytomegalovirus infection. Study background: Based on public TCR beta signatures, there were indications of CMV infection and of a matching HLA type.

Study conclusions and caveats: Cumulative frequency of public TCR beta families picked out carriers of CMV plus the relevant HLA.

TCRdb redid the calling of the reads with MiXCR, one entry per CDR3 protein. The table has 550,000 to 700,000 distinct CDR3 sequences, 40% seen once; the top ten hold over 45%. This sequence was found in a human donor in good health (CMV status not recorded). Some clones in this sample may be carry-over from other donors' samples. This specimen was cultured PBMCs, taken from culture after CMV antigen stimulation.

The CDR3 coding sequence is TGTGCCAGCAGTGGCATAGAGACCCAGTACTTC. Protein product: CASSGIETQYF. V gene TRBV2 combines with J gene TRBJ2-5, with unresolved D. Per the germline V gene, CDR1 is SNHLY and CDR2 is FYNNEI. The CDR3 length is 11 residues. V gave up 4 bases and J gave up 4 bases, with 4 bases separating them. The whole variable domain, remainder taken from reference TRBV2 and TRBJ2-5, is EPEVTQTPSHQVTQMGQEVILRCVPISNHLYFYWYRQILGQKVEFLVSFYNNEISEKSEIFDDQFSVERPDGSNFTLKIRSTKLEDSAMYFCASSGIETQYFGPGTRLLVL.